The clone carrying this T cell receptor (beta chain) was detected ten times or more. No antigen is known for it. TCR alpha and beta CDR3 regions were amplified from RNA using iRepertoire nested multiplex PCR. TCRdb reanalysed the multiplex PCR reads using MiXCR and keeps one entry per CDR3 protein. The sample consists of 100,000 to 150,000 distinct CDR3 sequences, around a quarter of them appearing once. This sample is drawn from a study of glioma-infiltrating T cells. General study points: Tissue and blood shared very few CDR3 sequences. Tissue-blood divergence was below expectation in non-neoplastic patients, above in gliomas.

The CDR3 is made up of 15 amino acids. Trimming removed 5 bases from V and 4 bases from J, with 15 bases in between. Germline loops: CDR1 MNHEY, CDR2 SMNVEV (reference sequence). The rearrangement links TRBV27 to TRBJ2-1; D remains ambiguous. This TCR came from a human donor with low-grade glioma or glioblastoma, undergoing nonglioma brain surgery, or in good health (not recorded which). Sequences were obtained from glioma tissue, nonneoplastic brain tissue, or PBMCs (not recorded which). The CDR3 sequence: CASSLSIGVYNEQFF. Here the CDR3 DNA reads TGTGCCAGCAGTCTTTCTATCGGAGTTTACAATGAGCAGTTCTTC.